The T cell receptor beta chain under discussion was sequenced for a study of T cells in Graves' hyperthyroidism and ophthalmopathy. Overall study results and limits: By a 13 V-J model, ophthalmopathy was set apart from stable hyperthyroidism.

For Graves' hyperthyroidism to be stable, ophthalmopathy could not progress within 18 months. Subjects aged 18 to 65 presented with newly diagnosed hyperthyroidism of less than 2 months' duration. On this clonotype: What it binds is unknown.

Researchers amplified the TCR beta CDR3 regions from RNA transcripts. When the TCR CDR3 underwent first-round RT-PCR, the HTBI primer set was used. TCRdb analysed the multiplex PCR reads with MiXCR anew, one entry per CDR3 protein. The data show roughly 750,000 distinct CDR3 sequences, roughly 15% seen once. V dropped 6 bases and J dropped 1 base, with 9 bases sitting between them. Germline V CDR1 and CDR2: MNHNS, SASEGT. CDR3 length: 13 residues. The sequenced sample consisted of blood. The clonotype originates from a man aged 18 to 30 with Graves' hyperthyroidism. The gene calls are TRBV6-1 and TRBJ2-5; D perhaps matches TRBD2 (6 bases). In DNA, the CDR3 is TGTGCCAGCAGGGGAGGATCCCAAGAGACCCAGTACTTC. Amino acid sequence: CASRGGSQETQYF.